These 6 T cell receptor beta chains share one sample of origin, sequenced in a study of CD8 T cells in Susac syndrome. Random hexamers served to reverse transcribe about 0.45 to 1 ug RNA. TCRdb re-called the immunoSEQ multiplex PCR reads through MiXCR, storing one row per CDR3 protein. The profile shows 150,000 to 200,000 distinct CDR3 sequences, 90% to 95% of them singletons. The material sequenced was CD4+ T cells from PBMCs. These receptors were obtained from a human donor with multiple sclerosis.

This chain uses TRBV7-2 with TRBJ2-7, with 7 bases lining up with TRBD2. The CDR3 is made up of 15 amino acids. Germline CDR1 is SGHTA and CDR2 is FQGNSA. With V trimmed by 7 bases and J by 0 bases, 9 bases remained unmatched. DNA for the CDR3: TGTGCCAGCATCGAGGCCACTAGCGACTCCTACGAGCAGTACTTC. It specifies CASIEATSDSYEQYF.

The CDR3: CASSLEITENQPQHF. The CDR3 DNA reads as TGTGCCAGCAGCTTAGAGATTACAGAGAATCAGCCCCAGCATTTT. This chain joins TRBV7-2 and TRBJ1-5; D gene uncertain. CDR3 length: 15 amino acids. Germline assignment: CDR1 SGHTA and CDR2 FQGNSA. V gave up 1 base and J gave up 4 bases, with 11 bases separating them. The whole variable domain, remainder taken from reference TRBV7-2 and TRBJ1-5, is GAGVSQSPSNKVTEKGKDVELRCDPISGHTALYWYRQSLGQGLEFLIYFQGNSAPDKSGLPSDRFSAERTGGSVSTLTIQRTQQEDSAVYLCASSLEITENQPQHFGDGTRLSIL.

The chain's CDR3 is CSAQTGTSGSRDTQYF. CDR3 coding DNA: TGCAGTGCTCAAACAGGGACTAGCGGGAGTCGGGATACGCAGTATTTT. J is TRBJ2-3 and V is TRBV20-1; TRBD2 matches at 14 bases. Germline CDR1 is DFQATT and CDR2 is SNEGSKA (reference sequence). Unmatched junction bases numbered 10, after V lost 5 bases and J lost 6 bases. This CDR3 is 16 amino acids long.

This sequence joins TRBV12-5 and TRBJ1-1; D gene unclear. Trimming removed 3 bases at V and 1 base at J, with 6 bases between. CDR1 LGHNT and CDR2 FRNRAP come from the germline V gene. The CDR3 length is 13 residues. The CDR3 region is CASGFWENTEAFF. The CDR3 DNA follows: TGTGCTAGTGGTTTTTGGGAGAACACTGAAGCTTTCTTT.

The chain joins TRBV19 to TRBJ1-5, with D unresolved. This CDR3 is 18 amino acids long. V was trimmed by 6 bases and J by 4 bases, leaving 25 bases between them. Germline lookup yields CDR1 LNHDA and CDR2 SQIVND (reference sequence). The CDR3 loop reads CASRVRGIQKAHNQPQHF. DNA of the CDR3: TGTGCCAGTAGGGTACGAGGGATACAAAAGGCTCATAATCAGCCCCAGCATTTT.

This chain uses TRBV4-3 with TRBJ2-7, with D maybe TRBD2 (5 bases). The CDR3 extends over 15 amino acids. Trimming pared 4 bases from V and 0 bases from J, leaving 13 bases between. The germline V gene has CDR1 LGHNA and CDR2 YSLEER. The CDR3 coding sequence is TGCGCCAGCAGCCTCGATCACGGGAACTCCTACGAGCAGTACTTC. Amino acid sequence: CASSLDHGNSYEQYF.